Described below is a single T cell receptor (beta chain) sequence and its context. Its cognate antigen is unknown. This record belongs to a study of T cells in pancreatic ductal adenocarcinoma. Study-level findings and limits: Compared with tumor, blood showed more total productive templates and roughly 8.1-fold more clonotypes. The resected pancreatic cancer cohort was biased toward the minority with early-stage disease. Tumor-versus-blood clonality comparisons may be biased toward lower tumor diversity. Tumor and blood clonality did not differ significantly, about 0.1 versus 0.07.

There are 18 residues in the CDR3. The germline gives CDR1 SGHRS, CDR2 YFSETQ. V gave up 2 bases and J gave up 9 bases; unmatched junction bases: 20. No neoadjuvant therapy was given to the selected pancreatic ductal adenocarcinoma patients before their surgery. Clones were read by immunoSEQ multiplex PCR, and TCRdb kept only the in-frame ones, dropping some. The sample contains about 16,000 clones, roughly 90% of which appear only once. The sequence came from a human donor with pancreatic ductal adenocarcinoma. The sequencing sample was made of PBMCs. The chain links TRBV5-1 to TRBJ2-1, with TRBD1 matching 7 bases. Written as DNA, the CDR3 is TGCGCCAGCAGCTTAGAAGCACAGGGGTACATCGGGTATAGTGAGCAGTTCTTC. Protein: CASSLEAQGYIGYSEQFF.